This T cell receptor beta chain derives from a study of blood T cell repertoires in COVID-19. Authors' methods: Counts of nucleated cells, estimated from reference gene primer amplification, were obtained. Using immunoSEQ multiplex PCR, the repertoire was profiled, and TCRdb retains in-frame clones only, with some absent. That table is the source of V, J and clone size, and D and trimming were worked out from the DNA. Of 71,000 or so clones listed, approximately 83% were seen once; the top ten hold 28%. Trimming cost V 9 bases and J 6 bases; bases outside gene matches: 13. The CDR3 covers 14 residues. The germline CDR1 and CDR2 sequences are MDHEN and SYDVKM.

The V call is TRBV28, the J call TRBJ2-5; 7 bases align to TRBD2. Sequenced material: peripheral blood. The source is a man between 65 and 85 years old with acute or convalescent COVID-19. CDR3 in amino acids: CASRSGGSLKTQYF. DNA of the CDR3: TGTGCCAGTAGGTCAGGCGGGAGCCTGAAGACCCAGTACTTC.